The following is a TCR beta chain sequence with its context. As yet, its antigen is unknown. This record belongs to a study of siplizumab effects on memory and regulatory T cells. Study-level points and caveats: A minor fraction of alloreactive clones, and no more, mapped to unstimulated subsets.

The germline V gene has CDR1 SSHAT and CDR2 FNYEAQ (reference sequence). V shed 5 bases and J shed 4 bases, with 18 bases lying between them. The CDR3 consists of 15 residues. The table came from immunoSEQ multiplex PCR; TCRdb's copy has only in-frame clones and leaves some out. In the table there are some 100,000 clones, roughly 96% of which are singletons. This chain joins TRBV7-7 and TRBJ2-7; D remains unclear. Specimen: naive CD4+ T cells sorted from blood. This TCR derives from a human donor in good health. The DNA of the CDR3 is TGTGCCAGCAGCCGCACTTCAGATAGGTCTTACGAGCAGTACTTC. It is translated as CASSRTSDRSYEQYF.